These 6 T cell receptor beta chains came from one sample sequenced in a study of T cell responses to AZD1222 COVID-19 vaccine. Here immunoSEQ multiplex PCR was the method, and the copy in TCRdb shows in-frame clones only, minus some. This table has about 200,000 clones, more than 90% appearing once. The input for sequencing was peripheral blood, taken 28 days after the second dose of the MenACWY control vaccine. All receptors come from an adult who received the MenACWY meningococcal vaccine as a control.

This clone was found a few times. The chain has TRBV28 and TRBJ1-1; D gene uncertain. This CDR3 comprises 14 residues. Germline V gives CDR1 MDHEN, CDR2 SYDVKM. V dropped 3 bases and J dropped 0 bases, with 8 bases sitting between them. This chain's CDR3 is CASSFPTLNTEAFF. In DNA form, the CDR3 reads TGTGCCAGCAGTTTTCCGACCTTGAACACTGAAGCTTTCTTT.

The chain recombines TRBV19 with TRBJ2-7; possible D gene TRBD1, 5 bases. This CDR3 has 14 amino acids. Germline CDR1 is LNHDA and CDR2 is SQIVND (reference sequence). V lost 3 bases and J lost 1, with 10 bases in between. CDR3 in DNA: TGTGCCAGTAGTATGTCAGGGTATTCCTACGAGCAGTACTTC. Its translation: CASSMSGYSYEQYF.

The V call is TRBV6-5, the J call TRBJ2-3, with 9 bases aligning to TRBD1. V dropped 6 bases and J dropped 3; count of bases not matched to a gene: 7. The CDR3 runs to 15 residues. Germline-derived CDR1 and CDR2 are MNHEY and SVGAGI. CDR3 loop: CASSLSGTGTDTQYF. The CDR3 DNA follows: TGTGCCAGCAGCCTCTCCGGGACAGGGACAGATACGCAGTATTTT.

The chain is built from TRBV9 and TRBJ1-4, with a possible D match to TRBD1 (5 bases). This CDR3 comprises 14 residues. Trimming took 4 bases from V and 4 from J, leaving 11 bases between them. The V gene's germline CDR1 is SGDLS and CDR2 YYNGEE. CDR3: CASSPRGDNEKLFF. The CDR3 bases are TGTGCCAGCAGCCCCCGGGGGGATAATGAAAAACTGTTTTTT.

This clone was observed once. The chain combines TRBV5-4 with TRBJ1-2; TRBD1 matches at 7 bases. The CDR3 is made up of 13 amino acids. The V and J ends lost 1 base and 7 bases, in that order; junction bases with no gene match: 4. Germline-derived CDR1 and CDR2 are SGHNT and YYREEE (reference sequence). The CDR3 nucleotides read TGTGCCAGCAGCTTGACAGGGGTGAGTGGCTACACCTTC. Its translation is CASSLTGVSGYTF.

The chain joins TRBV12-3 or TRBV12-4 to TRBJ2-1, with D perhaps matching TRBD1 or TRBD2 (6 bases each). The CDR3 length is 11 residues. Trimming pared 7 bases from V and 15 bases from J, leaving 16 bases between. The CDR3 DNA follows: TGTGCCAGCAAGAGGGGGGCCATATGGTTCTTC. Translated: CASKRGAIWFF.